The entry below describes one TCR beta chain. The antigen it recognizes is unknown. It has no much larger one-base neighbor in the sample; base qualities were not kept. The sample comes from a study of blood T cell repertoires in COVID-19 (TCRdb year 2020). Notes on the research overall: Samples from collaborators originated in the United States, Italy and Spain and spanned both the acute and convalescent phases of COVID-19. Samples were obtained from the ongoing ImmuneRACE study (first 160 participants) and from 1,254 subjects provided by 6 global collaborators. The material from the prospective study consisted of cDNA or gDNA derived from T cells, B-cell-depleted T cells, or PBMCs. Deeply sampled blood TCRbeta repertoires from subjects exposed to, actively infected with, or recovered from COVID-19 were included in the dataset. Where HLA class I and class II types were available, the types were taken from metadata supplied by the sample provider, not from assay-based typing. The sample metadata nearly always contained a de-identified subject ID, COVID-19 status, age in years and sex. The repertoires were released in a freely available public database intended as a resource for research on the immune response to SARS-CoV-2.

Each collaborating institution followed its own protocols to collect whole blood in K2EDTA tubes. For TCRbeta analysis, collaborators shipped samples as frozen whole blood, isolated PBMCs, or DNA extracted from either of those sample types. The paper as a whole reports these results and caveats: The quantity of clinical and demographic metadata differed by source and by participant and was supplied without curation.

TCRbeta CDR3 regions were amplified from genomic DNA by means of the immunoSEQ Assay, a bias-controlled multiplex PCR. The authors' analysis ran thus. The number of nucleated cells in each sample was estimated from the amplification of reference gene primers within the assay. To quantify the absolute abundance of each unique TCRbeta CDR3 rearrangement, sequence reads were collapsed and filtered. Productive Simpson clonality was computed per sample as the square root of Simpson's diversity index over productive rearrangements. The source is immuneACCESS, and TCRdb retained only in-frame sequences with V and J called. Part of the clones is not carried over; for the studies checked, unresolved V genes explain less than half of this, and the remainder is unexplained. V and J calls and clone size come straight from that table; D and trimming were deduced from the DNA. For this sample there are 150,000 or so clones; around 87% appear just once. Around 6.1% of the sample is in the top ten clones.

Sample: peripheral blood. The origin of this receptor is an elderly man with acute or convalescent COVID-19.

In nucleotide form, the sequence is TGTGCCAGCAGCCAACTCCCCAACAGGGGGCGAAGGTCACCCCTCCACTTT. This translates into CASSQLPNRGRRSPLHF. The V and J genes are TRBV3-1 (or the pseudogene TRBV3-2) and TRBJ1-6; 9 bases in the junction line up with TRBD1. As encoded in the germline V gene (reference sequence), CDR1 is LGHDT while CDR2 is YNNKEL. Here V drops 2 bases and J drops 10 bases, and the junction holds 12 bases not matched to any gene. The CDR3 spans 17 residues, from the cysteine through the phenylalanine. Only the CDR3 portion is preserved as DNA: 51 bases, with reading frame beginning at the first base.